This T cell receptor (beta chain) is drawn from a study of post-analysis software for immune sequencing data. Whole-study context: Secondary progressive, relapsing-remitting and progressive-relapsing multiple sclerosis were among the included disease courses. Study-level points and caveats: When the samples were clustered directly with F measure, those that had been prepared in the same batch showed strong co-clustering. Comparison of patients with controls showed five or six TRBV segments more frequent in patients, TRBV5-6, TRBV5-1 and TRBV20-1 among them. Normalized Chao1 diversity in multiple sclerosis patients fell significantly below that of controls.

On this clonotype: What it binds is not known.

Prepared libraries of TCR beta cDNA carried unique molecular identifiers. Yield was 500,000 or so cDNA molecules from roughly 0.93 to 9.6 million T cells. TCRdb ran MiXCR on the PCR reads and lists one entry per CDR3 protein. The sample lists roughly 800,000 distinct CDR3 sequences; 30% were seen once. The CDR3 runs 13 residues. Germline assignment: CDR1 MNHEY and CDR2 SMNVEV (reference sequence). V lost 1 base and J 8 bases, leaving 9 bases between the germline ends. This chain links TRBV27 with TRBJ2-1, with a tentative D call TRBD1 (6 bases). Sequenced input: blood. The sequence was collected from a girl between 10 and 17 years old with multiple sclerosis. The CDR3 sequence is CASSLFWGHEQFF. The CDR3 nucleotides are TGTGCCAGCAGTTTATTTTGGGGGCATGAGCAGTTCTTC.